Below are 17 T cell receptor beta chains sequenced from a single sample in a study of blood T cell repertoires in COVID-19. Produced via immunoSEQ multiplex PCR; TCRdb's table is partial and in-frame only. The repertoire holds over 130,000 clones, approximately 86% seen once, with about 5.6% in the top ten. Sample: peripheral blood. These receptors were collected from a human donor in a cohort sampled during active COVID-19.

For the CDR3, the DNA is TGTGCCTGGGATCAGCGGGGGCCGCGGGGCACCGGGGAGCTGTTTTTT. Translating gives CAWDQRGPRGTGELFF. The chain has TRBV30 and TRBJ2-2; 8 bases align to TRBD2. J was trimmed by 4 bases and V by 5 bases; bases with no gene match: 12. Germline assignment: CDR1 GTSNPN and CDR2 SVGIG (reference sequence). CDR3 length: 16 residues.

The V gene is TRBV7-9, the J gene TRBJ2-3, with D uncertain. The germline V gene has CDR1 SEHNR and CDR2 FQNEAQ (reference sequence). V gave up 0 bases and J gave up 2 bases, with 6 bases separating them. This CDR3 comprises 14 residues. For the CDR3, the DNA is TGTGCCAGCAGCTTAGCGGCCACCACAGATACGCAGTATTTT. Translation: CASSLAATTDTQYF.

The chain combines TRBV6-6 with TRBJ2-1; TRBD1 matches at 12 bases. The CDR3 runs to 15 residues. Germline lookup yields CDR1 MNHNY and CDR2 SVGAGI (reference sequence). The J segment lost 8 bases and the V segment lost 5 bases, leaving 7 bases of the junction unmatched. CDR3 loop: CASSQGQGASHEQFF. In nucleotides, the CDR3 is TGTGCCAGCAGTCAGGGACAGGGGGCGTCCCATGAGCAGTTCTTC.

This chain joins TRBV19 and TRBJ2-2; D is perhaps TRBD1 (6 bases). CDR1 LNHDA and CDR2 SQIVND come from the germline V gene (reference sequence). The CDR3 totals 17 residues. The germline V and J ends were trimmed by 3 bases and 2 bases, with 16 bases remaining between them. This CDR3 reads CASSIGPGQPNTGELFF. The CDR3 nucleotides are TGTGCCAGTAGTATTGGCCCGGGACAACCAAACACCGGGGAGCTGTTTTTT.

The chain is built from TRBV7-9 and TRBJ2-7, with 11 positions matching TRBD1. The germline V gene encodes CDR1 SEHNR and CDR2 FQNEAQ (reference sequence). Trimming cost V 5 bases and J 7 bases; bases outside gene matches: 7. CDR3 length equals 14 residues. The CDR3 DNA follows: TGTGCCAGCAGCAAGGACAGGGGGCTGCAGGAGCAGTACTTC. This translates into CASSKDRGLQEQYF.

In nucleotides, the CDR3 is TGTGCCAGCAGTCCAGGACTAGCGGACAATGAGCAGTTCTTC. Its protein is CASSPGLADNEQFF. The J gene is TRBJ2-1, the V gene TRBV27; TRBD2 aligns across 10 bases. The CDR3 is 14 amino acids. Unmatched junction bases numbered 3, after V lost 5 bases and J lost 5 bases. Per germline, CDR1 MNHEY and CDR2 SMNVEV (reference sequence).

The gene calls are TRBV7-2 and TRBJ1-5, with TRBD1 identical over 12 bases. Germline V gene lookup returns CDR1 SGHTA and CDR2 FQGNSA. The trim removed 2 bases at V and 6 bases at J, leaving 5 bases unmatched. The CDR3 is made up of 16 amino acids. The CDR3 sequence: CASSLRGQGAVQPQHF. CDR3 nucleotide sequence: TGTGCCAGCAGCTTACGGGGACAGGGGGCGGTTCAGCCCCAGCATTTT.

This clone was seen only once. The chain recombines TRBV28 with TRBJ1-5; D possibly corresponds to TRBD1 (5 bases). Germline V gene data show CDR1 as MDHEN and CDR2 as SYDVKM. This CDR3 has 14 residues. Trimming took 7 bases from V and 5 from J, leaving 15 bases between them. CDR3 nucleotide sequence: TGTGCCAGCACTTATCCAGGGACTTATCAGCCCCAGCATTTT. Translating gives CASTYPGTYQPQHF.

This clone appeared once. CDR3 sequence reads: CASSLAQGVHSPLHF. CDR3 nucleotide sequence: TGTGCCAGCAGCTTAGCACAGGGGGTTCATTCACCCCTCCACTTT. The rearrangement uses TRBV11-2 and TRBJ1-6; TRBD1 matches 8 bases. V lost 1 base and J lost 8; bases outside the gene matches: 4. CDR3 size: 15 residues. Germline assignment: CDR1 SGHAT and CDR2 FQNNGV. The complete variable domain, with remaining parts taken from reference TRBV11-2 and TRBJ1-6, reads EAGVAQSPRYKIIEKRQSVAFWCNPISGHATLYWYQQILGQGPKLLIQFQNNGVVDDSQLPKDRFSAERLKGVDSTLKIQPAKLEDSAVYLCASSLAQGVHSPLHFGNGTRLTVT.

This clone appeared a single time. The chain recombines TRBV11-2 with TRBJ2-1; 7 bases fit TRBD2. J lost 3 bases, V lost 0 bases, and 5 bases had no gene match. The V gene's germline CDR1 is SGHAT and CDR2 FQNNGV. This CDR3 has 16 residues. The DNA for the CDR3 is TGTGCCAGCAGCTTAGATCGGGAGCGGGGCTACAATGAGCAGTTCTTC. It translates to CASSLDRERGYNEQFF.

The chain links TRBV28 to TRBJ2-7, with 9 bases fitting TRBD2. The V segment lost 7 bases and the J segment 0 bases; nucleotides outside the gene matches: 25. This CDR3 is 21 amino acids long. Germline V CDR1 and CDR2: MDHEN, SYDVKM. The CDR3 bases are TGTGCCAGCAACTGGGTCCACCCGACTAGCGGAAGAACCACAAACTCCTACGAGCAGTACTTC. Encoded protein: CASNWVHPTSGRTTNSYEQYF.

The chain joins TRBV6-1 to TRBJ2-7; D is ambiguous. Trimming took 3 bases from V and 3 from J, leaving 6 bases between them. Per the germline V gene, CDR1 is MNHNS and CDR2 is SASEGT. The CDR3 has 12 amino acids. Here the CDR3 DNA reads TGTGCCAGCAGTGACCTACTCTACGAGCAGTACTTC. This encodes CASSDLLYEQYF.

Worth noting for this clone: The sample contains more than one DNA sequence encoding this CDR3. The rearrangement joins TRBV4-1 to TRBJ2-7; D may be TRBD1 (5 bases). CDR1 MGHRA and CDR2 YSYEKL come from the germline V gene. The ends were cut back, 0 bases at V and 4 bases at J, with 7 bases in the middle. This CDR3 is built from 13 residues. The CDR3 DNA follows: TGCGCCAGCAGCCAAGACAGGGTATACGAGCAGTACTTC. Translating it yields CASSQDRVYEQYF.

This clone was counted between two and nine times. The rearrangement joins TRBV18 to TRBJ2-7; D is perhaps TRBD2 (5 bases). The V gene's germline CDR1 is KGHSH and CDR2 LQKENI. There are 12 residues in the CDR3. Trimming removed 5 bases at V and 5 bases at J, with 10 bases between. DNA of the CDR3: TGTGCCAGCTCAACCTACGGGGACGAGCAGTACTTC. Protein sequence: CASSTYGDEQYF.

The chain uses TRBV19 and TRBJ2-1; 10 nucleotides match TRBD1. This CDR3 contains 14 residues. J was trimmed by 8 bases and V by 8 bases; bases with no gene match: 9. Germline CDR1 and CDR2: LNHDA and SQIVND (reference sequence). This CDR3 reads CASRKTGGIDEQFF. Here the CDR3 DNA reads TGTGCCAGTCGTAAGACAGGGGGCATCGATGAGCAGTTCTTC. Using reference TRBV19 and TRBJ2-1 for the parts outside the CDR3, the full variable domain is DGGITQSPKYLFRKEGQNVTLSCEQNLNHDAMYWYRQDPGQGLRLIYYSQIVNDFQKGDIAEGYSVSREKKESFPLTVTSAQKNPTAFYLCASRKTGGIDEQFFGPGTRLTVL.

The V gene is TRBV18, the J gene TRBJ2-1, with 9 bases aligning to TRBD2. V trimming: 6 bases; J trimming: 2 bases; junction bases outside the gene matches: 8. CDR1 and CDR2 (germline): KGHSH, LQKENI. There are 16 residues in the CDR3. The CDR3, as DNA: TGTGCCAGCTCGCGGGGGGGTAGCGAGGCCTACAATGAGCAGTTCTTC. Its protein is CASSRGGSEAYNEQFF.

The rearrangement joins TRBV5-1 to TRBJ1-1; 8 bases align to TRBD1. The CDR3 extends over 14 amino acids. V lost 5 bases to trimming and J lost 5 bases; unmatched junction nucleotides: 8. CDR1 is SGHRS and CDR2 is YFSETQ in the germline V gene. The chain's CDR3 is CASRPPRGQTEAFF. CDR3 bases: TGCGCCAGCAGACCCCCCAGGGGGCAAACTGAAGCTTTCTTT.